A selection of T cell receptor beta chains follows, all from one sample in a study of cytomegalovirus exposure and HLA in healthy donors. This table comes from immunoSEQ multiplex PCR, and its TCRdb copy is limited to in-frame clones, with some not included. The repertoire holds about 93,000 clones, roughly four fifths seen once, with 0.57% in the top ten. The sequencing sample was made of PBMCs. These receptors all come from a man younger than 45 in good health and CMV-seronegative. Both conserved end residues are part of each CDR3. The order of the fields is D gene, J gene, V gene, CDR3 DNA, CDR3 protein. The D gene is left open where the match is weak.

TRBD1 TRBJ2-5 TRBV7-2 TGTGCCAGCAGCTTAGCGTCGGGCAGGGGGAGAGAGACCCAGTACTTC CASSLASGRGRETQYF
NA TRBJ1-5 TRBV7-3 TGTGCCAGCAGCTTGACAGTGAATCAGCCCCAGCATTTT CASSLTVNQPQHF
NA TRBJ2-3 TRBV10-2 TGCGCCAGCAGTAGCAAGGACACAGGCAGCACAGATACGCAGTATTTT CASSSKDTGSTDTQYF
NA TRBJ2-3 TRBV7-9 TGTGCCAGCAGCCGAGGGGGTGATACGCAGTATTTT CASSRGGDTQYF
NA TRBJ1-1 TRBV14 TGTGCCAGCAGCCAAGTTCCAGGAAAGACTGAAGCTTTCTTT CASSQVPGKTEAFF
NA TRBJ2-5 TRBV6-1 TGTGCCAGCAGGTACCAGCAAGAGACCCAGTACTTC CASRYQQETQYF
NA TRBJ1-4 TRBV19 TGTGCCAGTAGTATATTCGGTGAAAAACTGTTTTTT CASSIFGEKLFF
TRBD1 TRBJ1-2 TRBV10-3 TGTGCCATCACCTTGGACAGGGAGAGGAATGGCTACACCTTC CAITLDRERNGYTF
NA TRBJ1-3 TRBV6-5 TGTGCCAGCAGTTACTCGTCCCCCGGCTCTGGAAACACCATATATTTT CASSYSSPGSGNTIYF
TRBD1 TRBJ1-3 TRBV10-3 TGTGCCATCAGTGAGAGGACAGGGGCTGGAAACACCATATATTTT CAISERTGAGNTIYF
NA TRBJ1-1 TRBV5-8 TGTGCCAGCAGCTTGGTTGGACGGGGGGGGAGGAACACTGAAGCTTTCTTT CASSLVGRGGRNTEAFF